The source of this T cell receptor beta chain is a study of human T cells and chemical hapten exposure. Regarding the study as a whole: TCRs above 1 in 1000 frequency did not change with DPC sensitization.

This clonotype was picked up many times. The target antigen is unknown. TCRdb used MiXCR to reprocess the RACE reads, holding one entry per CDR3 protein. The data show around 76,000 distinct CDR3 sequences, with 10% to 15% seen just once and 3.5% held by the top ten. Specified time point: patch test 1, 2 weeks after DPC sensitization. Sample treatment: therapeutic diphenylcyclopropenone sensitization with weekly scalp DPC. The V gene's germline CDR1 is SEHNR and CDR2 FQNEAQ (reference sequence). Trimming stripped 5 bases from V and 6 bases from J, with 16 bases between. CDR3 length: 14 amino acids. V usage is TRBV7-9 and J usage is TRBJ1-1, with D possibly TRBD1 on 6 matching bases. The specimen comprised whole blood, sampled in connection with sensitization to the hapten diphenylcyclopropenone (DPC). The receptor's source is a woman between 55 and 75 years old with alopecia areata. Some clones in this sample may be carry-over from other donors' samples. CDR3 loop: CASSQMGQSAEAFF. CDR3 DNA: TGTGCCAGCAGCCAGATGGGACAATCGGCTGAAGCTTTCTTT.